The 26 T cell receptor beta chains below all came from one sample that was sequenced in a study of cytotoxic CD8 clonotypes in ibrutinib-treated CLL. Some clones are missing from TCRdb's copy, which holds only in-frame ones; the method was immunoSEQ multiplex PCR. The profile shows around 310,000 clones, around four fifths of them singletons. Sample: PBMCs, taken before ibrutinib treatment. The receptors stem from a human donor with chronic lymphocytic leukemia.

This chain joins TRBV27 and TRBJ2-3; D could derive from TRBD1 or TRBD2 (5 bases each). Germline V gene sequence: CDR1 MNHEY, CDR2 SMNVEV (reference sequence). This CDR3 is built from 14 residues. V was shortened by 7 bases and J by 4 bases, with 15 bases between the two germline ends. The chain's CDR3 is CASNEGPLPDTQYF. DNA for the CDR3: TGTGCCAGCAACGAGGGGCCATTGCCAGATACGCAGTATTTT.

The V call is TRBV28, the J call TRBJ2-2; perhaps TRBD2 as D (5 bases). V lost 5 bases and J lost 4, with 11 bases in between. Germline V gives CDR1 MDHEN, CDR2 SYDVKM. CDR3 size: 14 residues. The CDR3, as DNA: TGTGCCAGCAGTCACCGGACTTGCACCGGGGAGCTGTTTTTT. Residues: CASSHRTCTGELFF.

CDR3 loop: CASSPRTSGRAIEQYF. The CDR3 DNA reads as TGCGCCAGCAGCCCCAGGACTAGCGGGAGGGCCATCGAGCAGTACTTC. The V call is TRBV5-1, the J call TRBJ2-7; 15 bases agree with TRBD2. Looked up from germline, CDR1 is SGHRS and CDR2 is YFSETQ. J gave up 6 bases and V 4 bases, and 8 bases lay outside the gene matches. The CDR3 runs to 16 residues.

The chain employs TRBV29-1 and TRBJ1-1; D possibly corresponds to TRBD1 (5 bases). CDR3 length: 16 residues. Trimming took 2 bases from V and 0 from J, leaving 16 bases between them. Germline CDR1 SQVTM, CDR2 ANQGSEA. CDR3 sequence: CSVELMAGIMNTEAFF. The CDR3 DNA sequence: TGCAGCGTTGAATTAATGGCAGGGATAATGAACACTGAAGCTTTCTTT.

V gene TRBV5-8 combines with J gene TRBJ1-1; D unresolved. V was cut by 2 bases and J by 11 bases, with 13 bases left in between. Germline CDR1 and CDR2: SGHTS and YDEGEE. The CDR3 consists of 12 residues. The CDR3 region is CASSFYLQTAFF. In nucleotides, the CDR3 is TGTGCCAGCAGCTTTTATTTACAGACGGCTTTCTTT.

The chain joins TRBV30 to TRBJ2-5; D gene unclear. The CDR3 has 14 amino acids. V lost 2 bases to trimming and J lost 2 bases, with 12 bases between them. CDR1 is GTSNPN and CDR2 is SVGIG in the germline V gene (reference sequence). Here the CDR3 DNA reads TGTGCCTGGAGTCTAATGGCAGGTCAAGAGACCCAGTACTTC. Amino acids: CAWSLMAGQETQYF.

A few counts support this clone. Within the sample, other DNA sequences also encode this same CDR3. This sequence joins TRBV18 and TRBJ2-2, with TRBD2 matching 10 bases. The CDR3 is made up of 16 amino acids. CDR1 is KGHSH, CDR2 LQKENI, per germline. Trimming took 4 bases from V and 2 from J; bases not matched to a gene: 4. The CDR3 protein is CASSLRTSGNTGELFF. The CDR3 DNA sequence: TGTGCCAGCTCACTCAGGACTAGCGGCAACACCGGGGAGCTGTTTTTT.

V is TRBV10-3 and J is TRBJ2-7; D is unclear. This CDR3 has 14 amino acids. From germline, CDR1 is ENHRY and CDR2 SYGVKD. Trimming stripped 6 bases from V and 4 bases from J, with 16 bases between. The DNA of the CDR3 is TGTGCCATCAGGGAAACTTCGGGCGGATACGAGCAGTACTTC. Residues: CAIRETSGGYEQYF.

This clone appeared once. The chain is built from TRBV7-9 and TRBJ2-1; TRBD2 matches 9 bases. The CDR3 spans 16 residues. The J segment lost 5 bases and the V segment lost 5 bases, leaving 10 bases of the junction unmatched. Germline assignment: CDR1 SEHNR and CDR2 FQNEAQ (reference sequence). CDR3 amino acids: CASSAKTSGSHNEQFF. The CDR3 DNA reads TGTGCCAGCAGCGCCAAGACTAGCGGAAGCCACAATGAGCAGTTCTTC.

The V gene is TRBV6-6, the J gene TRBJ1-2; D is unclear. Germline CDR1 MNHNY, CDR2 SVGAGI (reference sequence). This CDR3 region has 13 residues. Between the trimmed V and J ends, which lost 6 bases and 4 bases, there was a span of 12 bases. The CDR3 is CASSYDGVYGYTF. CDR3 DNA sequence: TGTGCCAGCAGCTACGACGGTGTCTATGGCTACACCTTC.

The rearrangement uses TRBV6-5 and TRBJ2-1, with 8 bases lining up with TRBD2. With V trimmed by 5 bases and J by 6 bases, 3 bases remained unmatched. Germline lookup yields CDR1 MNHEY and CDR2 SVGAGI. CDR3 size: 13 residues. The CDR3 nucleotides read TGTGCCAGCAGTGTAGCGGGATCCAATGAGCAGTTCTTC. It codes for CASSVAGSNEQFF.

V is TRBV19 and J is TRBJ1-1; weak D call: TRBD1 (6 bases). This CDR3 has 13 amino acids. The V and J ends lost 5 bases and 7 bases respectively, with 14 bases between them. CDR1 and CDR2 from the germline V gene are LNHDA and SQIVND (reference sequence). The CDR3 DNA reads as TGTGCCAGTAGTGTTCCCAGACAGGTTGAAGCTTTCTTT. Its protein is CASSVPRQVEAFF.

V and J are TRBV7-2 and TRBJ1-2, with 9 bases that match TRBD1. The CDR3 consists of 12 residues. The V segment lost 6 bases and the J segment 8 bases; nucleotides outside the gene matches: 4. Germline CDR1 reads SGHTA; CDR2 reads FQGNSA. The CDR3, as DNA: TGTGCCAGCAGGGGACAGGGATCCGGCTACACCTTC. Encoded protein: CASRGQGSGYTF.

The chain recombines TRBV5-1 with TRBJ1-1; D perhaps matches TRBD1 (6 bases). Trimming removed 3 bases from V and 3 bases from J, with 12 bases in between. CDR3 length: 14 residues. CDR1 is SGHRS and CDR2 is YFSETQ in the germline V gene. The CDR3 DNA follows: TGCGCCAGCAGCTGGGGGCAGGAAGACACTGAAGCTTTCTTT. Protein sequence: CASSWGQEDTEAFF.

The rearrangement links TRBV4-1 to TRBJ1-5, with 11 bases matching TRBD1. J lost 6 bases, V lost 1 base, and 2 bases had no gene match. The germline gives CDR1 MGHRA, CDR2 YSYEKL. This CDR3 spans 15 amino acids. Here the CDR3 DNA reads TGCGCCAGCAGCCAAGGGACAGGGGGCTTTCAGCCCCAGCATTTT. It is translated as CASSQGTGGFQPQHF.

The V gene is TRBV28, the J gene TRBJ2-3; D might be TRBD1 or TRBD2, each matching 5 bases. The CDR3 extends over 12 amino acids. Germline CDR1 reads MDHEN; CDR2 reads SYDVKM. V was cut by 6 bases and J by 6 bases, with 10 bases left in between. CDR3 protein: CASRGTGDTQYF. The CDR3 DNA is TGTGCCAGCAGGGGGACGGGGGATACGCAGTATTTT.

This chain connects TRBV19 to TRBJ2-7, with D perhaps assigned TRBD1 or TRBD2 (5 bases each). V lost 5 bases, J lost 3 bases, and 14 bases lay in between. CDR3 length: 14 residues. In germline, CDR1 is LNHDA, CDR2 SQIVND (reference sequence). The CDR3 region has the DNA TGTGCCAGTAGTTCCCGGGGCAGGGTCTACGAGCAGTACTTC. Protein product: CASSSRGRVYEQYF.

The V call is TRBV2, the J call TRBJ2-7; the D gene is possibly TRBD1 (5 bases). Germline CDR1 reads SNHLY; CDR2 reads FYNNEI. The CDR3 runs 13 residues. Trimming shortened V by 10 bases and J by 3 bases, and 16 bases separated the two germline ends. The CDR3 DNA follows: TGTGCCACCAAGGGTCAGGGTGACTACGAGCAGTACTTC. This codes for CATKGQGDYEQYF.

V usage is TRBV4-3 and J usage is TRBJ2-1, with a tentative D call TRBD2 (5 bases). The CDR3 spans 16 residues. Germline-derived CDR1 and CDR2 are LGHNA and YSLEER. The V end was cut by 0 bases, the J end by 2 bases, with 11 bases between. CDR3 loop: CASSQDSRLPYNEQFF. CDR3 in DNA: TGCGCCAGCAGCCAAGATTCCCGACTACCCTACAATGAGCAGTTCTTC.

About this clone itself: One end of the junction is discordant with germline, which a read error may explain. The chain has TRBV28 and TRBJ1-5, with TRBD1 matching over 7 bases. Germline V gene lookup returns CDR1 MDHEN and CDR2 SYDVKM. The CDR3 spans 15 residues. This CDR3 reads CASRLWRGRYQPQHF. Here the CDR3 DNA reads TGTGCCAGCAGGTTATGGAGGGGGCGTTATCAGCCCCAGCATTTT.

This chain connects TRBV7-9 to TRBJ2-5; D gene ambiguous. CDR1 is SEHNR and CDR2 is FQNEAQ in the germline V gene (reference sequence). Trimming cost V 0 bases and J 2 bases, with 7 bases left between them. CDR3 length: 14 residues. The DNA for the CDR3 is TGTGCCAGCAGCTTAGCGGCAGAGCAAGAGACCCAGTACTTC. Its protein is CASSLAAEQETQYF. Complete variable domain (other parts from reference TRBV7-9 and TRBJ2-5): DTGVSQNPRHKITKRGQNVTFRCDPISEHNRLYWYRQTLGQGPEFLTYFQNEAQLEKSRLLSDRFSAERPKGSFSTLEIQRTEQGDSAMYLCASSLAAEQETQYFGPGTRLLVL.

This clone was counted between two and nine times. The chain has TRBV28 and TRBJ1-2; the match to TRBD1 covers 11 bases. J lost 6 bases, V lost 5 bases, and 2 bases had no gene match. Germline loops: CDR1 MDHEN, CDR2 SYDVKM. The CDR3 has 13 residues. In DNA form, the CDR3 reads TGTGCCAGCAGTCGGGACAGGGGGGATGGCTACACCTTC. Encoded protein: CASSRDRGDGYTF.

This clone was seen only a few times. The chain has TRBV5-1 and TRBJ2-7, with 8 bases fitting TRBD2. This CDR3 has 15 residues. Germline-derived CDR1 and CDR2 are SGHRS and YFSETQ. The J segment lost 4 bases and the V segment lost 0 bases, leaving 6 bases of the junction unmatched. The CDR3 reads CASSLELAGTYEQYF. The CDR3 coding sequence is TGCGCCAGCAGCTTGGAGCTAGCGGGTACGTACGAGCAGTACTTC.

CDR3 residues: CASSQDQSTSGRGTQYF. Here the CDR3 DNA reads TGTGCCAGCAGCCAAGATCAATCGACTAGCGGGAGGGGGACCCAGTACTTC. The chain joins TRBV4-2 to TRBJ2-5; 14 nucleotides line up with TRBD2. This CDR3 has 17 amino acids. V shed 0 bases and J 7 bases; nucleotides not matched to a gene: 7. Germline V gene lookup returns CDR1 LGHNA and CDR2 YNFKEQ.

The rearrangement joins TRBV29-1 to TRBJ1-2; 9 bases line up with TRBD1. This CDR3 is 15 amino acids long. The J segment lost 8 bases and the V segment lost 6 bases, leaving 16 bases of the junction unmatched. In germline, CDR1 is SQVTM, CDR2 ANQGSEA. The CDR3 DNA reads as TGCAGCGTAACAGGGGGCGCGCGCCAAGGGAGCGGCTACACCTTC. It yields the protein CSVTGGARQGSGYTF.

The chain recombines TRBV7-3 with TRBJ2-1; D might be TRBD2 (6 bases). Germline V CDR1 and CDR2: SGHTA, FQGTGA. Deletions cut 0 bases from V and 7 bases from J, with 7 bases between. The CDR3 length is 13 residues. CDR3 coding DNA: TGTGCCAGCAGCTTAACTCGGGAGAATGAGCAGTTCTTC. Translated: CASSLTRENEQFF.